The source of this TCR beta chain is a study of Ad26.COV2.S vaccination and SARS-CoV-2 variants. Across the whole study: COV1001, an Ad26.COV2.S trial, supplied this vaccine-arm donor. Into the muscle, Ad26.COV2.S was dosed once or twice, 56 days apart.

Germline-derived CDR1 and CDR2 are SQVTM and ANQGSEA. This CDR3 has 16 amino acids. J lost 5 bases, V lost 1 base, and 9 bases had no gene match. Points from the study as a whole: Reportedly, after vaccination the spike-specific CD8+ and CD4+ T cell responses displayed substantial breadth.

The treatment: around 19 received Ad26.COV2.S at low or high dose, single or two shots; roughly 5 received placebo; per-sample allocation not given. Samples were taken on day 63 after the first vaccine or placebo injection. Immunization relied on an Ad26 vector, which expressed Wuhan-strain SARS-CoV-2 spike. For this clone: Its antigen is still unknown.

Using immunoSEQ multiplex PCR, the repertoire was profiled, and TCRdb retains in-frame clones only, with some absent. The sample holds fewer than 300,000 clones, approximately 87% seen once. The chain joins TRBV29-1 to TRBJ2-7; TRBD2 agrees at 12 bases. This TCR was recovered from a person between 18 and 65 years old who received the Ad26.COV2.S COVID-19 vaccine or a placebo. Sequenced here: peripheral blood, sampled in a trial of Ad26.COV2.S vaccine versus placebo. The CDR3 DNA sequence: TGCAGCGTTGAAGGGAGACTAGCGGGAGTCATCCACGAGCAGTACTTC. Translating it yields CSVEGRLAGVIHEQYF.